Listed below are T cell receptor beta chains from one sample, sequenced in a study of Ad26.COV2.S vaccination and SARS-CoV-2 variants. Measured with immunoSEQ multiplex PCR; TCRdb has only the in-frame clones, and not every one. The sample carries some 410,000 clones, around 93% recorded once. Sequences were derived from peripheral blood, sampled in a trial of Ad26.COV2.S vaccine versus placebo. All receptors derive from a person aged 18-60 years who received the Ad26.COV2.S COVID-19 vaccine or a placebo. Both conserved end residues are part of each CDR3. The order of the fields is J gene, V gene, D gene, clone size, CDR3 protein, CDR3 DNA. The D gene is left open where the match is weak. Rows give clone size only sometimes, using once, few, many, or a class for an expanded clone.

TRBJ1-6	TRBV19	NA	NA	CASSISRIGDSPLHF	TGTGCCAGTAGTATATCCAGGATCGGGGATTCACCCCTCCACTTT
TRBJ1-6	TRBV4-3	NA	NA	CASSQDPGHVVGPLHF	TGCGCCAGCAGCCAAGACCCTGGGCACGTAGTGGGCCCCCTCCACTTT
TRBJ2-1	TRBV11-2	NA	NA	CASSLDSAGRSYNEQFF	TGTGCCAGCAGCTTAGATTCAGCAGGCCGCTCCTACAATGAGCAGTTCTTC
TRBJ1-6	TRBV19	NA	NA	CASTASTTSSYNSPLHF	TGTGCCAGTACGGCCAGCACCACGTCCTCCTATAATTCACCCCTCCACTTT
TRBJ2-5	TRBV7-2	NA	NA	CASSSWGLETQYF	TGTGCCAGCAGCTCATGGGGGTTAGAGACCCAGTACTTC
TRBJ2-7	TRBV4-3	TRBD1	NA	CASSQGQGKSYEQYF	TGCGCCAGCAGCCAAGGACAGGGAAAAAGCTACGAGCAGTACTTC
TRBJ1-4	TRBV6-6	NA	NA	CATTVGPFGEKLFF	TGTGCCACAACCGTGGGCCCCTTCGGGGAAAAACTGTTTTTT
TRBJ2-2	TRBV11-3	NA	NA	CASSSNTGELFF	TGTGCCAGCAGCTCCAACACCGGGGAGCTGTTTTTT
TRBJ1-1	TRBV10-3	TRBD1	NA	CAITTGGWDTEAFF	TGTGCCATCACCACAGGGGGCTGGGACACTGAAGCTTTCTTT
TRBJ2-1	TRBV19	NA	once	CASSRRTDVSYNEQFF	TGTGCCAGTAGTAGGAGGACAGACGTCTCCTACAATGAGCAGTTCTTC
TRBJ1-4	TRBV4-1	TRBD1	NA	CASSQVVFPGGNEKLFF	TGCGCCAGCAGCCAAGTCGTATTCCCAGGGGGTAATGAAAAACTGTTTTTT
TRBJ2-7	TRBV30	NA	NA	CAWSSQYEQYF	TGTGCCTGGAGTTCCCAGTACGAGCAGTACTTC
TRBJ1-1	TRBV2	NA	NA	CASSEEGVYTEAFF	TGTGCCAGCAGTGAAGAGGGTGTTTACACTGAAGCTTTCTTT
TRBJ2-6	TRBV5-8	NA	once	CASSLWGVGANVLTF	TGTGCCAGCAGCTTATGGGGAGTTGGGGCCAACGTCCTGACTTTC
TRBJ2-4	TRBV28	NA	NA	CASSLRGRANIQYF	TGTGCCAGCAGTTTAAGGGGCAGGGCGAACATTCAGTACTTC
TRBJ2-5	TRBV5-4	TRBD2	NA	CASSLAGEIQETQYF	TGTGCCAGCAGCTTAGCGGGGGAAATCCAAGAGACCCAGTACTTC
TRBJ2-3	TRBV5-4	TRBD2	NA	CASSLTKLAGLGDTQYF	TGTGCCAGCAGCTTGACTAAACTAGCGGGTTTAGGGGATACGCAGTATTTT
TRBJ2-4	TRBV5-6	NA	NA	CASSLAGILAKNIQYF	TGTGCCAGCAGCTTGGCGGGGATCCTAGCCAAAAACATTCAGTACTTC
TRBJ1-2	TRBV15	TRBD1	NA	CATSRGQDGYTF	TGTGCCACCAGCCGCGGACAGGATGGCTACACCTTC
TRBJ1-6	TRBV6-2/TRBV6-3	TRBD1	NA	CASSYHGQDNSPLHF	TGTGCCAGCAGTTACCACGGACAGGATAATTCACCCCTCCACTTT
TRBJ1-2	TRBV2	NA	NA	CASSEGSWYGYTF	TGTGCCAGCAGTGAAGGCAGTTGGTATGGCTACACCTTC
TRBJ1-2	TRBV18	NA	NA	CASSRQNTAYGYTF	TGTGCCAGCTCACGGCAAAACACCGCTTATGGCTACACCTTC
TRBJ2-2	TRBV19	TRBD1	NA	CASRVYRGDTGELFF	TGTGCCAGTAGGGTCTACAGGGGGGACACCGGGGAGCTGTTTTTT